The clone carrying this T cell receptor (beta chain) occurred a few times. The data were taken from a study of spatial heterogeneity in lung cancer. For the study at large: A total of approximately 75 untreated early-stage non-small cell lung cancer patients served as donors. Sequencing consistently turned up more beta-chain sequences than alpha-chain sequences. A unique TCR and UMI combination showed up more than ten times in raw reads, on average.

TCRdb processed the 5' RACE reads anew with MiXCR; each CDR3 protein has one entry. The sample shows about 70,000 distinct CDR3 sequences, 8% to 9% of them seen only once. Time point in this sample: blood at routine non-recurrence follow-up after resection. Sequencing was performed on whole RNA extracted from tumor and nontumor lung tissue, or from frozen PBMC, and the material was left unsorted. The CDR3 sequence is 17 residues long. Germline lookup yields CDR1 SGHDT and CDR2 YYEEEE. V was cut by 3 bases and J by 0 bases, with 16 bases left in between. Sequences were derived from PBMCs, sampled at follow-up. The clonotype comes from a female donor with early-stage non-small cell lung cancer. V gene TRBV5-6 combines with J gene TRBJ1-5, with D possibly being TRBD1 (5 bases). CDR3 amino acids: CASSSGRREYSNQPQHF. CDR3 in DNA: TGTGCCAGCAGCTCGGGCCGCAGGGAGTATAGCAATCAGCCCCAGCATTTT.